Listed below are T cell receptor beta chains from one sample, sequenced in a study of blood T cell repertoires in COVID-19. Libraries were prepared by immunoSEQ multiplex PCR; TCRdb keeps only in-frame clonotypes and omits some of them. The table shows more than 200,000 clones, with around nine tenths occurring only once. The sample was PBMCs or T cells enriched from blood (not recorded which). These receptors were collected from a woman between 50 and 59 years old who had recovered from COVID-19. The CDR3 runs from the conserved cysteine through the conserved F or W. D genes are given only for firm matches. Size is stated for part of the rows, as once, few or many counts, or as a class when the clone is expanded.

V	D	J	size	CDR3	DNA
TRBV9	TRBD1	TRBJ1-1	-	CASSDETGITEAFF	TGTGCCAGCAGCGACGAGACAGGGATCACTGAAGCTTTCTTT
TRBV5-4	-	TRBJ2-5	-	CASSLGSGVGGETQYF	TGTGCCAGCAGCTTGGGATCAGGGGTGGGTGGAGAGACCCAGTACTTC
TRBV18	TRBD1	TRBJ1-1	-	CASSQMTGTTTEAFF	TGTGCCAGCTCACAGATGACAGGGACGACAACTGAAGCTTTCTTT
TRBV7-9	-	TRBJ1-4	-	CASRSAGGEKLFF	TGTGCCAGCAGATCTGCCGGGGGTGAAAAACTGTTTTTT
TRBV18	-	TRBJ2-3	-	CASSPGGSTDTQYF	TGTGCCAGCTCACCAGGAGGCTCCACAGATACGCAGTATTTT
TRBV4-2	-	TRBJ1-4	once	CASSQGTGNRATSEKLFF	TGTGCCAGCAGCCAAGGTACAGGGAATAGAGCTACGAGTGAAAAACTGTTTTTT
TRBV11-3	TRBD1	TRBJ1-2	few	CASSNTGGHGYTF	TGTGCCAGCAGCAACACAGGGGGTCATGGCTACACCTTC
TRBV11-2	TRBD1	TRBJ1-1	few	CASSQRTGVNTEAFF	TGTGCCAGCAGCCAAAGGACAGGGGTGAACACTGAAGCTTTCTTT
TRBV4-2	TRBD2	TRBJ2-1	-	CASSQEGAGVKYNEQFF	TGTGCCAGCAGCCAAGAGGGAGCGGGAGTTAAGTACAATGAGCAGTTCTTC
TRBV2	-	TRBJ2-2	-	CASSVEVTGELFF	TGTGCCAGCAGTGTGGAGGTCACCGGGGAGCTGTTTTTT
TRBV19	-	TRBJ1-1	-	CASSISTGSTEAFF	TGTGCCAGTAGTATCTCGACAGGTTCTACTGAAGCTTTCTTT
TRBV21-1	-	TRBJ1-3	-	CASSLPGLSGNTIYF	TGTGCCAGCAGCCTACCCGGACTCTCTGGAAACACCATATATTTT
TRBV5-1	TRBD1	TRBJ2-7	-	CASQGQGYGEQYF	TGCGCCAGCCAGGGACAGGGGTACGGGGAGCAGTACTTC
TRBV6-6	-	TRBJ2-7	-	CASSKGQPMDEQYF	TGTGCCAGCAGCAAGGGACAACCAATGGACGAGCAGTACTTC
TRBV5-1	-	TRBJ2-1	-	CASSMRGGNEQFF	TGCGCCAGCAGCATGAGAGGGGGCAATGAGCAGTTCTTC